This T cell receptor (beta chain) was observed in a study of blood T cell repertoires in COVID-19. Here immunoSEQ multiplex PCR was the method, and the copy in TCRdb shows in-frame clones only, minus some. The sample shows a few hundred thousand clones, about 90% of them seen only once. Source material: peripheral blood. The TCR was taken from a woman aged 50 to 60 with acute or convalescent COVID-19.

The chain's CDR3 is CASKTSEGETQYF. The CDR3 DNA follows: TGTGCCTCCAAGACTAGCGAAGGGGAGACCCAGTACTTC. The gene calls are TRBV10-3 and TRBJ2-5; 8 positions match TRBD2. The CDR3 consists of 13 residues. V dropped 11 bases and J dropped 5; count of bases not matched to a gene: 10. The germline V gene encodes CDR1 ENHRY and CDR2 SYGVKD.